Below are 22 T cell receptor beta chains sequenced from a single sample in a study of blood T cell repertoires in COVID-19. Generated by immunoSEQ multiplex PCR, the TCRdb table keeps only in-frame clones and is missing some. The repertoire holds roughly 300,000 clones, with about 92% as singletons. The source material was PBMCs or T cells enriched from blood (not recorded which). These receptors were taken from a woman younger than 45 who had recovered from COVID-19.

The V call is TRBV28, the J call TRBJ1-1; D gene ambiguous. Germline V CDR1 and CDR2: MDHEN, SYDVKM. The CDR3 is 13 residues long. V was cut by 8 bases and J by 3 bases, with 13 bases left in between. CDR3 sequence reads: CASSTTPYTEAFF. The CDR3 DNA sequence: TGTGCCAGCTCGACAACTCCCTACACTGAAGCTTTCTTT.

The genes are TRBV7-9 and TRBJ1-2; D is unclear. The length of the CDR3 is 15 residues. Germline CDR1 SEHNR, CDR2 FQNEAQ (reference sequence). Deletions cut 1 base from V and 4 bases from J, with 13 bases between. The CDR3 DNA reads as TGTGCCAGCAGCTTAGTCCAGAGCCTAGGCTATGGCTACACCTTC. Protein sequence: CASSLVQSLGYGYTF.

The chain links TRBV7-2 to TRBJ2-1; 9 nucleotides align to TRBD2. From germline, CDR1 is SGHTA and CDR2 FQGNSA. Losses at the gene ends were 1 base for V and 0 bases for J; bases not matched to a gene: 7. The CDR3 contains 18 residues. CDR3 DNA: TGTGCCAGCAGCTTAGTCCGGCGGGAGGGCCCCTCCTACAATGAGCAGTTCTTC. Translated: CASSLVRREGPSYNEQFF. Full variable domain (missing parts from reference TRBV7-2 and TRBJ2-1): GAGVSQSPSNKVTEKGKDVELRCDPISGHTALYWYRQSLGQGLEFLIYFQGNSAPDKSGLPSDRFSAERTGGSVSTLTIQRTQQEDSAVYLCASSLVRREGPSYNEQFFGPGTRLTVL.

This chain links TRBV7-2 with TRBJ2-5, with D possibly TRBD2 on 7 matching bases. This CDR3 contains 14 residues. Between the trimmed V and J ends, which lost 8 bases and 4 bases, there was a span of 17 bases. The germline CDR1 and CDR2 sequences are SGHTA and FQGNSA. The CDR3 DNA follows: TGTGCCAGCCGCCTAGACGGGGGGCGAGAGACCCAGTACTTC. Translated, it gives CASRLDGGRETQYF.

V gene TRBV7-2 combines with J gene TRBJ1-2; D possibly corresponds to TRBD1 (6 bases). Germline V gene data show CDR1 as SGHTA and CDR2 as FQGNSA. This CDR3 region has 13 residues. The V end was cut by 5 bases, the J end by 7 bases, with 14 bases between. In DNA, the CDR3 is TGTGCCAGCAGCCCGTACAGGGCCTCTGGCTACACCTTC. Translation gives CASSPYRASGYTF.

The CDR3 DNA is TGTGCCAGCAGCTTAACGTCCGGGGAGACCCAGTACTTC. It encodes CASSLTSGETQYF. The J gene is TRBJ2-5, the V gene TRBV7-3; D is ambiguous. V was shortened by 0 bases and J by 5 bases, with 7 bases between the two germline ends. CDR1 is SGHTA and CDR2 is FQGTGA in the germline V gene. CDR3 length equals 13 residues.

The CDR3 DNA follows: TGTGCCAGCAGGAACTCCGGGACAGGGGCTCGGGGTGGCTACACCTTC. It specifies CASRNSGTGARGGYTF. The chain combines TRBV27 with TRBJ1-2, with 10 bases matching TRBD1. Germline CDR1 MNHEY, CDR2 SMNVEV (reference sequence). The CDR3 extends over 16 amino acids. The V segment lost 6 bases and the J segment 7 bases; nucleotides outside the gene matches: 14.

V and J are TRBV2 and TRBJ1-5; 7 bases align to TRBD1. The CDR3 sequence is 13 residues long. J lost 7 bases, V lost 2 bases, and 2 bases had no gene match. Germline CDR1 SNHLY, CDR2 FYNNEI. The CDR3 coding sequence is TGTGCCAGCAGTGAAAACAGGGGACAGCCCCAGCATTTT. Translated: CASSENRGQPQHF.

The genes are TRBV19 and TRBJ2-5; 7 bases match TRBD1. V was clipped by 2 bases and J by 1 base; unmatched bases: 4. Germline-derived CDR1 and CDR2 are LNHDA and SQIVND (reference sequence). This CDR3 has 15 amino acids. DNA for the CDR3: TGTGCCAGTAGTATATTTCCAGGGGGCCAAGAGACCCAGTACTTC. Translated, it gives CASSIFPGGQETQYF.

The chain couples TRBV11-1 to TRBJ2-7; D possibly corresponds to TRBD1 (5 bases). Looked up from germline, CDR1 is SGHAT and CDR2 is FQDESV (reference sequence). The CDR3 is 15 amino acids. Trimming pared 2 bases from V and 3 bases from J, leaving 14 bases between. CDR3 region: CASSLQGQGYYEQYF. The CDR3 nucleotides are TGTGCCAGCAGCTTACAAGGGCAGGGATACTACGAGCAGTACTTC.

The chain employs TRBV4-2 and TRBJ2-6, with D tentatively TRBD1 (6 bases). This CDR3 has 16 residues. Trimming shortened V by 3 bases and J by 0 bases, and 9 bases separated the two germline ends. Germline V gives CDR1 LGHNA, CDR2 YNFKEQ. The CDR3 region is CASSQQQGSGANVLTF. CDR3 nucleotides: TGTGCCAGCAGCCAGCAACAGGGCTCTGGGGCCAACGTCCTGACTTTC.

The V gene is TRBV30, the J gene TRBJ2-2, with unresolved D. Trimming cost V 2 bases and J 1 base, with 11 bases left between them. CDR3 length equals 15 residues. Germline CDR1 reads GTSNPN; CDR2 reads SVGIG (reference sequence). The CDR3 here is CAWSPTRLNTGELFF. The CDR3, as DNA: TGTGCCTGGAGTCCCACGAGACTGAACACCGGGGAGCTGTTTTTT.

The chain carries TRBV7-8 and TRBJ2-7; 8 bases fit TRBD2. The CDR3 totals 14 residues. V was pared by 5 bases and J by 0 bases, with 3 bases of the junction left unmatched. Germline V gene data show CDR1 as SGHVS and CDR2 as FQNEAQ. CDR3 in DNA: TGTGCCAGCAGCCTAGGACTAGCCTCCTACGAGCAGTACTTC. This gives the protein CASSLGLASYEQYF.

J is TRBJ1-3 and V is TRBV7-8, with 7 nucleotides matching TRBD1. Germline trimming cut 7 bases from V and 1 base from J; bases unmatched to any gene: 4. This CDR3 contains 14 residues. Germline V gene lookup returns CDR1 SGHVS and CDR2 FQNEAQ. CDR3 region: CASTRQGSGNTIYF. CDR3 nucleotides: TGTGCCAGCACCAGACAGGGTTCTGGAAACACCATATATTTT.

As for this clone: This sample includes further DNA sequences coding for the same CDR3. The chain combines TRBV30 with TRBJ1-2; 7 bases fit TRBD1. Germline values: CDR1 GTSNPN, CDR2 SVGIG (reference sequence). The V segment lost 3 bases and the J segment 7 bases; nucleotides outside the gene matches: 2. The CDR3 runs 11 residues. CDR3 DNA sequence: TGTGCCTGGAGCGCAGGGGGTGGCTACACCTTC. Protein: CAWSAGGGYTF.

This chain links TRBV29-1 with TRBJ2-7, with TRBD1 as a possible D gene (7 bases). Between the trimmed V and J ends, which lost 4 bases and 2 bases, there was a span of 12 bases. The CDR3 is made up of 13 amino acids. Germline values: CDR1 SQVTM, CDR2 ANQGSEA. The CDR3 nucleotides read TGCAGCGTTGGACAGGGAGGCACCTACGAGCAGTACTTC. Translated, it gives CSVGQGGTYEQYF.

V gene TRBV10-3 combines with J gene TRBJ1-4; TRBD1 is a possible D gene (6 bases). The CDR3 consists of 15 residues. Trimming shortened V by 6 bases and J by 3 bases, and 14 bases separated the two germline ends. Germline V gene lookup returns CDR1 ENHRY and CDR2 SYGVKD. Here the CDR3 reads CAISTGTRSNEKLFF. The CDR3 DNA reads TGTGCCATCAGCACCGGGACAAGGTCTAATGAAAAACTGTTTTTT.

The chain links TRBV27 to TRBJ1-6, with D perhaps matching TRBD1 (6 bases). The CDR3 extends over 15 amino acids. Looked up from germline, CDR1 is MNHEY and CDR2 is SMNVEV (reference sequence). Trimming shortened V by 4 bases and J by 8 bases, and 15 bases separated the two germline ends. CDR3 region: CASSSRQESYSPLHF. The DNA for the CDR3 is TGTGCCAGCAGTTCTCGACAGGAATCGTATTCACCCCTCCACTTT.

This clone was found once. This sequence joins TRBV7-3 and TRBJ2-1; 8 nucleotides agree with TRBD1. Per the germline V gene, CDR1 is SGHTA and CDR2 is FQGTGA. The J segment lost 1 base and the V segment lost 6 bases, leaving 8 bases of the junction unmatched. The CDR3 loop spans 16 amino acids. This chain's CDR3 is CASSSLGTGSYNEQFF. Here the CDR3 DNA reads TGTGCCAGCAGTTCCCTGGGGACAGGTTCCTACAATGAGCAGTTCTTC.

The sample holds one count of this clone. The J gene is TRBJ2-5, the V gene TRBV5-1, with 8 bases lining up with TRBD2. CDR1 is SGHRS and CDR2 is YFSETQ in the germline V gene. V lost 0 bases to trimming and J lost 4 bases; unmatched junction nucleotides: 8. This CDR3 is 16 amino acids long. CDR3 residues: CASSLARLAGRETQYF. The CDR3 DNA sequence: TGCGCCAGCAGCTTGGCCCGCCTAGCGGGTCGAGAGACCCAGTACTTC.

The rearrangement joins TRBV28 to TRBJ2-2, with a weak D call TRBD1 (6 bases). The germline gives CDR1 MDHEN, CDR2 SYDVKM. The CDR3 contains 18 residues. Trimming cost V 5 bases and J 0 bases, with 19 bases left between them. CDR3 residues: CASSPHPKDSPNTGELFF. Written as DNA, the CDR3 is TGTGCCAGCAGTCCTCACCCCAAGGACAGCCCGAACACCGGGGAGCTGTTTTTT.

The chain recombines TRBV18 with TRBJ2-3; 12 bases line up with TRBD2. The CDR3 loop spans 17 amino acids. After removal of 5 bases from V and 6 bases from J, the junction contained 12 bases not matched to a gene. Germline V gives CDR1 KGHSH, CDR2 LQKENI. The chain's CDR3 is CASSSQTTSGGMDTQYF. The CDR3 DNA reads TGTGCCAGCTCATCCCAAACGACTAGCGGGGGCATGGATACGCAGTATTTT. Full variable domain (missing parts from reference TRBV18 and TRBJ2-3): NAGVMQNPRHLVRRRGQEARLRCSPMKGHSHVYWYRQLPEEGLKFMVYLQKENIIDESGMPKERFSAEFPKEGPSILRIQQVVRGDSAAYFCASSSQTTSGGMDTQYFGPGTRLTVL.